This entry features one T cell receptor (beta chain) sequence. Time point given: blood 4 weeks post-SBRT, at nephrectomy. Treatment specified: 15 Gy SBRT to primary tumor, nephrectomy 4 weeks later. Nephrectomy followed 15 Gy stereotactic body radiation by 4 weeks. Blood was sampled at baseline, 2 weeks and 4 weeks after SBRT. This renal cell carcinoma was of the clear cell type. Assay used: immunoSEQ multiplex PCR; TCRdb lists only in-frame clones, some missing. The sample carries some 150,000 clones, about 88% recorded once. CDR3 length: 15 residues. V lost 2 bases to trimming and J lost 8 bases; unmatched junction nucleotides: 8. Germline V gives CDR1 SGHTA, CDR2 FQGNSA. The data stem from a study of radiation and T cells in renal cell carcinoma.

The chain combines TRBV7-2 with TRBJ2-4; TRBD1 agrees at 8 bases. The specimen was blood, collected from a patient whose treatment included radiotherapy and nephrectomy. This clonotype was obtained from a woman in her 50s with renal cell carcinoma. CDR3 DNA: TGTGCCAGCAGCTTAACCCATACAGGGGGGTACATTCAGTACTTC. It codes for CASSLTHTGGYIQYF.